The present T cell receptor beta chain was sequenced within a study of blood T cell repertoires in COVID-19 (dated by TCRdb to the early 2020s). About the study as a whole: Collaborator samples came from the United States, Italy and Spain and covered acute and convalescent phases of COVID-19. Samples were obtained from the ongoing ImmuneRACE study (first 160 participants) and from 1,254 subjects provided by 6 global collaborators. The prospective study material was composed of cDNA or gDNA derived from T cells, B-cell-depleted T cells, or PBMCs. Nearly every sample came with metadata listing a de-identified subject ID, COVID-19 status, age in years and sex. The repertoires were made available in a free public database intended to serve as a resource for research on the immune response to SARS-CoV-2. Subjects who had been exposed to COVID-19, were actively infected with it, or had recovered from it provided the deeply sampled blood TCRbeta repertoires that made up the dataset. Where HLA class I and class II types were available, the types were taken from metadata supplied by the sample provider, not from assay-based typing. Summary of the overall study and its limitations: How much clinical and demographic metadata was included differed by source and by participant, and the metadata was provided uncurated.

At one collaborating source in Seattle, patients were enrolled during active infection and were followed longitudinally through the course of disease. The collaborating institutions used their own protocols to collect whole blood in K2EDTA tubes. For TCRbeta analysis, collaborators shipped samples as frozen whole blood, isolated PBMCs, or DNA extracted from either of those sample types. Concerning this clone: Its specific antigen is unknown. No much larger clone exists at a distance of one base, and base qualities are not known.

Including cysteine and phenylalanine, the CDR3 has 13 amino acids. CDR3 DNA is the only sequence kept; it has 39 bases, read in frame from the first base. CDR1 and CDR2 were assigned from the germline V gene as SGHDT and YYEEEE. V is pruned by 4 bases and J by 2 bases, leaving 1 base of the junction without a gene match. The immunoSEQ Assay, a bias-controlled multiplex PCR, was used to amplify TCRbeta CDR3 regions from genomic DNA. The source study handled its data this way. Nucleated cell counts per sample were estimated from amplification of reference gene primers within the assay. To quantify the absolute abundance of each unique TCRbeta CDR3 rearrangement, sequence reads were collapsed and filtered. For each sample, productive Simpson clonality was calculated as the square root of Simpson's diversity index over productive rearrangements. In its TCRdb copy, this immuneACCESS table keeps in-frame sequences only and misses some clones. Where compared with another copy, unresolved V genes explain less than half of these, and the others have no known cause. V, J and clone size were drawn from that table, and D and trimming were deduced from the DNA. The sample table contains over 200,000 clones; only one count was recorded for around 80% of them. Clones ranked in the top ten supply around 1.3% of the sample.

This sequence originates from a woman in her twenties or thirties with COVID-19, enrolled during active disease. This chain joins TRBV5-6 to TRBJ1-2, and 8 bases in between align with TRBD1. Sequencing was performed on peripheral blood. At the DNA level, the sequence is TGTGCCAGCAGCCGGACAGGGAACTATGGCTACACCTTC. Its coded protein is CASSRTGNYGYTF.